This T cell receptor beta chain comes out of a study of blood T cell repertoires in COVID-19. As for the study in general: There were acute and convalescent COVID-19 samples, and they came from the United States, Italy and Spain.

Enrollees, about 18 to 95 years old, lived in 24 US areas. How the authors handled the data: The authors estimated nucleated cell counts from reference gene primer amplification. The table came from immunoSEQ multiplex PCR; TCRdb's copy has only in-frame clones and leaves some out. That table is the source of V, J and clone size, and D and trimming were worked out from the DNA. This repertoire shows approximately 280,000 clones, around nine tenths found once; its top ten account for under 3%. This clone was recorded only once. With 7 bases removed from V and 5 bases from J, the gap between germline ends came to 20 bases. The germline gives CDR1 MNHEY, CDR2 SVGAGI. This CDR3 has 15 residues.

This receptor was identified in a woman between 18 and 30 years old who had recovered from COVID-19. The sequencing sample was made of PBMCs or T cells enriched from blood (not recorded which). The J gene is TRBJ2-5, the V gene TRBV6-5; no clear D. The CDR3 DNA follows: TGTGCCAGCACCCCATCAGCAAGCGCTAGGGAGACCCAGTACTTC. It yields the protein CASTPSASARETQYF.